This TCR beta chain was recorded in a study of cytomegalovirus exposure and HLA in healthy donors (dated by TCRdb to about 2017). Looking at the study overall: In an earlier analysis of several hundred of the donors, approximately 300 Gb of sequence data and just under 120 million unique TCR beta sequences from about 180 million T cells were reported. In a later analysis, previously published TCR beta repertoires from hundreds of donors were re-analyzed and high-resolution HLA genotyping was added so that TCR occurrence patterns could be studied. An early release that covered about 600 HLA-typed donors contained approximately 300 gigabases of sequencing data and around 85 million unique TCR sequences. Using immunosequencing, the study profiled T cell repertoires from around 670 subjects and related those repertoires to cytomegalovirus serostatus. Among 398 genotyped donors of the cohort, an average of approximately 250,000 unique TCR beta nucleotide sequences were sequenced per donor, roughly a sixth of them non-productive. An earlier analysis of some 500 of the donors used high-throughput TCR beta sequencing to judge whether each TCR beta V gene segment behaved as functional or pseudogenic. The study combined high-throughput TCR immunosequencing, statistical association of individual TCRs with disease status, and machine learning to predict cytomegalovirus infection status. HLA typing included class I and class II loci at four-digit resolution. A later genetic analysis used genome-wide SNP genotypes for about three fifths of the 666 donors, treating that subset as a discovery cohort. Donor age, sex, ethnicity and CMV serostatus were compiled together with the repertoire data. The number of typed donors differed by locus: roughly 629-640 for A, B, C, DRB1 and DQB1; 522 for DQA1; approximately 600 for DPA1; and 400 to 480 for DPB1. The study was designed to test whether signatures of past pathogen exposure could be identified by cataloging public T cell receptors. Because of strong linkage in the cohort, four or five DR-DQ haplotypes were treated as single units for association and clustering. Of the 398 genotyped donors, less than 90% were placed in the genetic ancestry cluster associated with self-reported Caucasian donors. All discovery cohort repertoires had been generated using a single sequencing platform. In the later analysis, no new phenotypic data were used to find candidate immune exposures; instead, reliance was placed on TCR beta sequences and their occurrence across donors. A separate validation cohort of approximately 120 different subjects was used in addition to the roughly 700-subject first cohort.

The cohort comprised under 700 healthy bone marrow donors. At the time of sampling, every cohort member was nominally healthy, though immune exposures that went unrecorded were likely present. The donor tested CMV seropositive and was one of the 289 seropositive cohort members. A peripheral blood sample was collected from each donor, and TCR beta sequencing was performed on peripheral blood mononuclear cells. The Qiagen DNeasy Blood Extraction Kit was used to extract genomic DNA from the blood cell samples. As concerns this clone: Its cognate antigen has yet to be identified. No much larger clone exists at a distance of one base, and base qualities are not known.

Library method: the immunoSEQ multiplex PCR assay. For the multiplex PCR, a mixture combining 60 forward primers for TCR Vbeta segments and 13 reverse primers for TCR Jbeta segments was used. The CDR3 region of rearranged TCR beta genes was amplified from genomic DNA with a multiplex PCR assay. Amplified TCR beta libraries were sequenced as 87-base-pair reads on the Illumina HiSeq System. The original methods were these. A later analysis tallied tens of millions of unique TCR beta chains across the 550 to 850 repertoires, and about 10 million of those chains were shared by two or more donors. Raw reads were error-corrected and collapsed into unique sequences with a nearest-neighbor algorithm that merged closely related sequences to remove PCR and sequencing errors. To assign V, D and J gene segments, CDR3 sequences were aligned to IMGT reference sequences. Each retained sequence needed at least a six-nucleotide match to both a V gene segment and a J gene segment. Rearrangements were called productive when the CDR3 lacked stop codons and stayed in frame with V and J; all others were non-productive. Following IMGT convention, CDR3 was defined as the stretch from the second conserved V-encoded cysteine to the conserved J-encoded phenylalanine. The earlier analysis of about 590 of the donors excluded sequences that lacked an unambiguous match to a single V gene segment. An earlier analysis of 550 to 650 of the donors classified V segments as functional when productive rearrangements were above 56.7% and as segregating when the standard deviation between donors was above 5%. A statistical classification framework was built to diagnose cytomegalovirus status from the catalog of TCR beta chain sequences. In a later analysis, V and J genes were assigned by comparing TCR nucleotide sequences against IMGT/GENE-DB human TR gene sequences. Using the TCRdist pipeline, a later analysis assigned CDR3 sequences along with most-parsimonious VDJ recombination scenarios. In a later analysis, every TCR beta chain was defined by the combination of its CDR3 amino acid sequence and its V-gene family, and reads without a unique V-gene family were dropped. As a way to deal with suspected cross-contamination and a sequencing artifact, a later analysis dropped roughly 600 nucleotide sequences that were highly shared and had low generation probability. A later analysis calculated a clonal expansion index for each public chain from normalized within-repertoire ranks of inferred template counts. A later analysis computed generation probabilities with a VDJ recombination model fitted to out-of-frame rearrangements, and checked the results against IGoR. A later analysis scored TCR-TCR, TCR-HLA and TCR-CMV co-occurrence with hypergeometric tests, applying a repertoire-size bias correction to TCR pairs. To estimate false discovery rates, a later analysis permuted the HLA or CMV assignments 20 times. In a later analysis, co-occurring TCRs were grouped using DBSCAN, with TCRdist sequence similarity added in when clustering inside HLA-allele-positive subsets. Repertoires with fewer than 30,000 or more than 120,000 public chains, plus five repertoires with anomalous nucleotide sharing, were excluded from co-occurrence clustering. TCRdb limited this immuneACCESS table to in-frame rearrangements with V and J called. A share of clones is missing; checked studies link under half to unresolved V genes, and the rest is unexplained. From that table come the V and J calls and clone size; the DNA was used to work out D and trimming. The sample yields about 69,000 clones; 60% to 75% were counted once. The ten largest clones represent around 10% of the sample.

The CDR3 contains 11 residues, cysteine and phenylalanine counted. CDR3 DNA only is kept here, 33 bases in frame from base 1. V lost 4 bases and J lost 3 bases; the stretch between them is 6 bases long. CDR1 is given as SQVTM and CDR2 as ANQGSEA, both from the germline V gene. Findings and caveats that apply to the study as a whole: Correlated functional status among segregating V segments might reflect linkage disequilibrium, but an unknown experimental factor could not be ruled out. According to a later genetic analysis, donors in an Asian-associated ancestry cluster had fewer N-insertions in productive TCRs than the roughly 700-donor mean. An earlier analysis of some 590 of the donors showed that most TCR beta V segments appeared in productive rearrangements either about 90% or about 30% of the time, which broadly matched IMGT annotations. Most TCR sequences were seen in very few donors, while some public TCRs were found in many individuals. According to the authors, the approach could potentially be generalized to other disease states and immunological phenotypes. In the study, 150 to 200 TCR beta chains were listed as associated with cytomegalovirus. A further reported finding was that TCR beta sequences accurately predicted the HLA-A and HLA-B alleles for most subjects in the first cohort. The classifier was reported to diagnose cytomegalovirus status with high specificity and sensitivity in both the original and validation cohorts. According to a later analysis, most CMV-associated TCR beta chains appeared to be HLA-restricted, and the HLA associations seemed to be driven largely by CMV exposure. In a later analysis, the rate of TCR association differed among HLA loci, with DRB1 alleles having the most associated TCRs and HLA-C alleles having the fewest. Only TCR beta chains were sequenced in this cohort, and the absence of alpha or paired-chain data limited detectable features. A later analysis associated 17,000 or so TCR beta sequences with specific HLA alleles at a false discovery rate of 0.05. In a later analysis, HLA-associated TCR beta chains were found to be more clonally expanded and to have lower generation probabilities than equally common non-associated chains. Because counts were too low, some 17 rarely observed V segments, including chromosome 9 orphons, were excluded from the earlier analysis of roughly 580 of the donors. A group of highly shared sequence variants was considered likely to be a technical artifact of the sequencing pipeline. In a later analysis, several top co-occurrence clusters were reported to appear linked to parvovirus B19, influenza, CMV and Epstein-Barr virus. HLA typing was unavailable for some donors at each locus, so association tests used only the typed subset. Because the 87-base-pair reads could not distinguish some IMGT-functional V segments, including TRBV6-2 and TRBV6-3, those segments were excluded. Sequencing depth was assumed to be roughly uniform across donors in the presence/absence analyses, though that assumption may not hold. In vitro tests confirmed that a few of the cytomegalovirus-associated TCR beta chains recognize cytomegalovirus antigens. V-gene and J-gene trimming of TCR beta chains was associated with a missense DCLRE1C variant in a later genetic analysis, and the association was replicated in an independent cohort. The only immune exposure information available for the cohort was CMV serostatus. When HLA alleles, especially DR and DQ, strongly co-occurred, TCR associations were difficult to assign to individual alleles.

This clonotype originated in a woman aged 55-69 years in good health and CMV-seropositive. Sequenced: PBMCs. This chain is built from TRBV29-1 and TRBJ1-1; no D segment can be confidently identified. The nucleotide sequence is TGCAGCGTTGGCGGGGACACTGAAGCTTTCTTT. It encodes CSVGGDTEAFF.